The following is a TCR beta chain sequence with its context. The V end lost 0 bases, the J end lost 1 base, and 12 bases lay between the germline ends. CDR1 and CDR2 (germline): LNHNV, YYDKDF (reference sequence). The CDR3 is 16 residues long. The repertoire was sequenced with immunoSEQ multiplex PCR; TCRdb's copy has only in-frame clones and lacks some. The sample includes tens of thousands of clones, roughly 90% of them seen just once. This specimen belongs to a study of OX40 agonist ivuxolimab in advanced cancers. The sequence derives from an adult with an advanced solid tumor such as melanoma, head and neck, liver or kidney cancer. This specimen was CD4+ or CD8+ T cells sorted from blood, taken in a trial of the OX40 agonist ivuxolimab. The chain links TRBV15 to TRBJ1-1; D not certain. The CDR3: CATSRDLGRTNTEAFF. CDR3 nucleotides: TGTGCCACCAGCAGAGATCTCGGGCGGACGAACACTGAAGCTTTCTTT.